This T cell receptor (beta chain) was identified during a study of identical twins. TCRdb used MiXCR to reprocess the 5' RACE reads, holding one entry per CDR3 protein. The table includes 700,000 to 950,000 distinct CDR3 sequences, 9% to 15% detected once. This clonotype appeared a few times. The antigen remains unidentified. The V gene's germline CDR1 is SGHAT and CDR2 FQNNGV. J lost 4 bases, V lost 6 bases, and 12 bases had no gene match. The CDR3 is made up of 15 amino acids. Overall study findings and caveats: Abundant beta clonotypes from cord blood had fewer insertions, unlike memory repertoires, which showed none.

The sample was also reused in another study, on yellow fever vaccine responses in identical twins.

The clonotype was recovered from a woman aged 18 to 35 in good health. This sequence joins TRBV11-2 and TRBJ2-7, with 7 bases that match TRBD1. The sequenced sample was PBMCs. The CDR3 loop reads CASSFDRVNKYEQYV. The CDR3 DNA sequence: TGTGCCAGCAGTTTCGACAGGGTTAATAAGTACGAGCAGTACGTC.